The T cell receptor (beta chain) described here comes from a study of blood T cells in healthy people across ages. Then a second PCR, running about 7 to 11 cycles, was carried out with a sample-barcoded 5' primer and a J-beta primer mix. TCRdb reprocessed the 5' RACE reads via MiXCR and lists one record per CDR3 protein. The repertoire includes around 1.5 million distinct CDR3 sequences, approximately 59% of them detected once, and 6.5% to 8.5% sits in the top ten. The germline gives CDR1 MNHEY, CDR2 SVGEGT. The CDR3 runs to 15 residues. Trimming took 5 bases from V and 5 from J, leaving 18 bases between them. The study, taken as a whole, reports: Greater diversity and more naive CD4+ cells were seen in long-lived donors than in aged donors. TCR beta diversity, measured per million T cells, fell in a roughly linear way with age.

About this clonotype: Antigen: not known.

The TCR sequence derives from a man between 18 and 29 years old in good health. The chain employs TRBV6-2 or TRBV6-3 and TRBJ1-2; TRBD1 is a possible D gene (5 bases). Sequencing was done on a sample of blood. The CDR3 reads CASSNPGTGGYGYTF. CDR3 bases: TGTGCCAGCAGTAACCCCGGGACCGGAGGGTATGGCTACACCTTC.